A selection of T cell receptor beta chains follows, all from one sample in a study of beta chain features in type 1 diabetes. Some clones are missing from TCRdb's copy, which holds only in-frame ones; the method was immunoSEQ multiplex PCR. Here the sample spans hundreds of thousands of clones, approximately 11% being singletons. The sequenced sample was naive CD4+ T cells from blood. Receptor source: a young man with type 1 diabetes. The CDR3 runs from the conserved cysteine through the conserved F or W. Each record gives: D gene, J gene, V gene, clone size, CDR3 DNA, CDR3 protein. A D gene is named only where the DNA matches it firmly. The size of a clone is reported for some rows only, either as once, few or many, or as a class for expanded clones.

D gene: .
J gene: TRBJ2-2
V gene: TRBV7-3
clone size: .
CDR3 DNA: TGTGCCAGCAGCGAACAGGGTATTGCGAACACCGGGGAGCTGTTTTTT
CDR3 protein: CASSEQGIANTGELFF

D gene: TRBD2
J gene: TRBJ2-1
V gene: TRBV2
clone size: .
CDR3 DNA: TGTGCCAGCAGTAGTCGCCTAGCGGGGGGCACCTACAATGAGCAGTTCTTC
CDR3 protein: CASSSRLAGGTYNEQFF

D gene: TRBD1
J gene: TRBJ1-1
V gene: TRBV2
clone size: .
CDR3 DNA: TGTGCCAGCAGTGAGGGGACAGCTGGGGCTTTCTTT
CDR3 protein: CASSEGTAGAFF

D gene: TRBD2
J gene: TRBJ2-1
V gene: TRBV4-2
clone size: few
CDR3 DNA: TGTGCCAGCAGCCGATCCAGAGCGGGGACCTACAATGAGCAGTTCTTC
CDR3 protein: CASSRSRAGTYNEQFF

D gene: .
J gene: TRBJ1-5
V gene: TRBV9
clone size: .
CDR3 DNA: TGTGCCAGCAGCAACTCCGATCAGCCCCAGCATTTT
CDR3 protein: CASSNSDQPQHF

D gene: .
J gene: TRBJ1-5
V gene: TRBV2
clone size: few
CDR3 DNA: TGTGCCAGCAGTGATGTGGAGAGCAATCAGCCCCAGCATTTT
CDR3 protein: CASSDVESNQPQHF

D gene: TRBD2
J gene: TRBJ2-1
V gene: TRBV10-3
clone size: few
CDR3 DNA: TGTGCCATCAGTGGGCGGGGGGACGGTGAGCAGTTCTTC
CDR3 protein: CAISGRGDGEQFF

D gene: .
J gene: TRBJ2-2
V gene: TRBV30
clone size: .
CDR3 DNA: TGTGCCTGGGGAACACAGGCGGTCGGGGAGCTGTTTTTT
CDR3 protein: CAWGTQAVGELFF

D gene: TRBD1
J gene: TRBJ2-1
V gene: TRBV19
clone size: once
CDR3 DNA: TGTGCCAGTAGTATGGGACAGGGTCAGGATGAGCAGTTCTTC
CDR3 protein: CASSMGQGQDEQFF

D gene: TRBD1
J gene: TRBJ2-7
V gene: TRBV2
clone size: few
CDR3 DNA: TGTGCCAGCACTCAGGGACAGGGTGGGTCCTCCGAGCAGTACTTC
CDR3 protein: CASTQGQGGSSEQYF

D gene: TRBD1
J gene: TRBJ2-7
V gene: TRBV5-4
clone size: .
CDR3 DNA: TGTGCCAGCAGCTTAAGGACAGGGTCCTACGAGCAGTACTTC
CDR3 protein: CASSLRTGSYEQYF

D gene: .
J gene: TRBJ2-1
V gene: TRBV9
clone size: .
CDR3 DNA: TGTGCCAGCAGCGTAGATGGACAGCAAGACAATGAGCAGTTCTTC
CDR3 protein: CASSVDGQQDNEQFF

D gene: .
J gene: TRBJ1-5
V gene: TRBV9
clone size: few
CDR3 DNA: TGTGCCAGCAGCGTAGCAGGCTCTCAGCCCCAGCATTTT
CDR3 protein: CASSVAGSQPQHF

D gene: TRBD2
J gene: TRBJ2-1
V gene: TRBV12-5
clone size: .
CDR3 DNA: TGTGCTAGTTGGGGCGGGGGGGCTGCGAGGTCCTACAATGAGCAGTTCTTC
CDR3 protein: CASWGGGAARSYNEQFF

D gene: .
J gene: TRBJ1-6
V gene: TRBV6-1
clone size: few
CDR3 DNA: TGTGCCAGCAGTGAAGTGGCAAGGGGATCACCCCTCCACTTT
CDR3 protein: CASSEVARGSPLHF

D gene: .
J gene: TRBJ1-6
V gene: TRBV4-3
clone size: .
CDR3 DNA: TGCGCCAGCAGCCAAGCTCGGACAGATAATTCACCCCTCCACTTT
CDR3 protein: CASSQARTDNSPLHF

D gene: .
J gene: TRBJ2-5
V gene: TRBV7-2
clone size: few
CDR3 DNA: TGTGCCAGCAGCTATAATGGAGGTCAAGAGACCCAGTACTTC
CDR3 protein: CASSYNGGQETQYF

D gene: .
J gene: TRBJ1-1
V gene: TRBV6-6
clone size: .
CDR3 DNA: TGTGCCAGCAGACCCCGGGACACGATGATGAACACTGAAGCTTTCTTT
CDR3 protein: CASRPRDTMMNTEAFF

D gene: .
J gene: TRBJ1-2
V gene: TRBV19
clone size: .
CDR3 DNA: TGTGCCAGTAGGACGGCGGGCTATGGCTACACCTTC
CDR3 protein: CASRTAGYGYTF

D gene: .
J gene: TRBJ2-3
V gene: TRBV7-9
clone size: .
CDR3 DNA: TGTGCCAGCAGCCCCCTCCGGGGGATGACAGATACGCAGTATTTT
CDR3 protein: CASSPLRGMTDTQYF

D gene: .
J gene: TRBJ2-7
V gene: TRBV11-2
clone size: .
CDR3 DNA: TGTGCCAGCAGCCGCCAGGGCGGGGTCTCCTACGAGCAGTACTTC
CDR3 protein: CASSRQGGVSYEQYF

D gene: TRBD1
J gene: TRBJ2-7
V gene: TRBV18
clone size: .
CDR3 DNA: TGTGCCAGCTCTCCCCGGGACAGGTCTAGAGAGCAGTACTTC
CDR3 protein: CASSPRDRSREQYF

D gene: TRBD1
J gene: TRBJ2-1
V gene: TRBV9
clone size: few
CDR3 DNA: TGTGCCAGCAGCGTAGCGACAGGGGGCAACTATGAGCAGTTCTTC
CDR3 protein: CASSVATGGNYEQFF

D gene: TRBD1
J gene: TRBJ1-6
V gene: TRBV5-6
clone size: few
CDR3 DNA: TGTGCCAGCTGCTTAGGACAGGGGAATTCACCCCTCCACTTT
CDR3 protein: CASCLGQGNSPLHF

D gene: .
J gene: TRBJ1-2
V gene: TRBV2
clone size: .
CDR3 DNA: TGTGCCAGCAGGCGCCCAGGGGTTCTCTATGGCTACACCTTC
CDR3 protein: CASRRPGVLYGYTF

D gene: .
J gene: TRBJ1-1
V gene: TRBV23-1
clone size: .
CDR3 DNA: TGCGCCAGCAGTCACCGTGTTGAAGCTTTCTTT
CDR3 protein: CASSHRVEAFF

D gene: .
J gene: TRBJ2-7
V gene: TRBV29-1
clone size: .
CDR3 DNA: TGCAGCGTCGCCCCGAAACTTTCCTACGAGCAGTACTTC
CDR3 protein: CSVAPKLSYEQYF

D gene: TRBD1
J gene: TRBJ2-1
V gene: TRBV9
clone size: .
CDR3 DNA: TGTGCCAGCAGCCTAGGACAGGGGAATGAGCAGTTCTTC
CDR3 protein: CASSLGQGNEQFF

D gene: TRBD1
J gene: TRBJ2-7
V gene: TRBV15
clone size: many
CDR3 DNA: TGTGCCACCAGCAGGGACAGGGGTACCTACGAGCAGTACTTC
CDR3 protein: CATSRDRGTYEQYF

D gene: TRBD1
J gene: TRBJ1-1
V gene: TRBV9
clone size: few
CDR3 DNA: TGTGCCAGCAGCGCTAGGGACAGGCTTGAAGCTTTCTTT
CDR3 protein: CASSARDRLEAFF

D gene: .
J gene: TRBJ2-5
V gene: TRBV4-2
clone size: .
CDR3 DNA: TGTGCCAGCAGCTTACAAGAGACCCAGTACTTC
CDR3 protein: CASSLQETQYF

D gene: .
J gene: TRBJ2-3
V gene: TRBV7-6
clone size: .
CDR3 DNA: TGTGCCAGCAGCACACGTAATGCAGGGGTCACAGATACGCAGTATTTT
CDR3 protein: CASSTRNAGVTDTQYF

D gene: TRBD1
J gene: TRBJ2-7
V gene: TRBV19
clone size: .
CDR3 DNA: TGTGCCAGTAGTATGCCAGGGGGCGCCTACGAGCAGTACTTC
CDR3 protein: CASSMPGGAYEQYF

D gene: .
J gene: TRBJ1-2
V gene: TRBV7-9
clone size: .
CDR3 DNA: TGTGCCAGCAGCTCTCTTACGGGGGGCCGGGGTGGCTACACCTTC
CDR3 protein: CASSSLTGGRGGYTF

D gene: .
J gene: TRBJ2-7
V gene: TRBV4-3
clone size: few
CDR3 DNA: TGCGCCAGCAGCAGGGGAGGCTCCTACGAGCAGTACTTC
CDR3 protein: CASSRGGSYEQYF

D gene: TRBD2
J gene: TRBJ2-7
V gene: TRBV18
clone size: .
CDR3 DNA: TGTGCCAGCTCTCCTGGGACTAGCGGGGTTAGCTGGTACGAGCAGTACTTC
CDR3 protein: CASSPGTSGVSWYEQYF

D gene: .
J gene: TRBJ2-1
V gene: TRBV28
clone size: .
CDR3 DNA: TGTGCCAGCAGCCTGTACAGGGAGCAGTTCTTC
CDR3 protein: CASSLYREQFF

D gene: .
J gene: TRBJ2-4
V gene: TRBV7-2
clone size: .
CDR3 DNA: TGTGCCAGCAGCCCCGGACTAGTGGAGGGGGACATTCAGTACTTC
CDR3 protein: CASSPGLVEGDIQYF

D gene: .
J gene: TRBJ2-7
V gene: TRBV7-7
clone size: .
CDR3 DNA: TGTGCTAGCAGCTTTGGCAGGGAATACGAGCAGTACTTC
CDR3 protein: CASSFGREYEQYF

D gene: .
J gene: TRBJ1-2
V gene: TRBV7-2
clone size: few
CDR3 DNA: TGTGCCAGCAGCTTAGCGCGGGCGGGGCACTATGGCTACACCTTC
CDR3 protein: CASSLARAGHYGYTF

D gene: .
J gene: TRBJ1-2
V gene: TRBV7-9
clone size: .
CDR3 DNA: TGTGCCAGCAGCCGCGGGACGGCGCTACCGGGGGGCTACACCTTC
CDR3 protein: CASSRGTALPGGYTF

D gene: TRBD2
J gene: TRBJ2-5
V gene: TRBV18
clone size: .
CDR3 DNA: TGTGCCAGCTCACAAGGACTAGCGGTGGAGACCCAGTACTTC
CDR3 protein: CASSQGLAVETQYF

D gene: .
J gene: TRBJ2-6
V gene: TRBV5-1
clone size: .
CDR3 DNA: TGCGCCAGCTCTCGAAGAACAGCAGGCTCTGGGGCCAACGTCCTGACTTTC
CDR3 protein: CASSRRTAGSGANVLTF

D gene: .
J gene: TRBJ2-3
V gene: TRBV7-2
clone size: .
CDR3 DNA: TGTGCCAGCAGCTTAATGGCGGGGGCTAGCACAGATACGCAGTATTTT
CDR3 protein: CASSLMAGASTDTQYF

D gene: .
J gene: TRBJ2-1
V gene: TRBV13
clone size: few
CDR3 DNA: TGTGCCAGCAGTATCGAGGGTACCTACAATGAGCAGTTCTTC
CDR3 protein: CASSIEGTYNEQFF

D gene: .
J gene: TRBJ2-3
V gene: TRBV7-3
clone size: .
CDR3 DNA: TGTGCCAGCAGCCCACGAGGAGTGGAAGATACGCAGTATTTT
CDR3 protein: CASSPRGVEDTQYF

D gene: .
J gene: TRBJ2-7
V gene: TRBV28
clone size: .
CDR3 DNA: TGTGCCAGCAGTACAGGTTCCTACGAGCAGTACTTC
CDR3 protein: CASSTGSYEQYF

D gene: .
J gene: TRBJ2-3
V gene: TRBV4-2
clone size: few
CDR3 DNA: TGTGCCAGCAGCCAAGGCTACTACGGCACAGATACGCAGTATTTT
CDR3 protein: CASSQGYYGTDTQYF

D gene: TRBD1
J gene: TRBJ2-5
V gene: TRBV6-5
clone size: .
CDR3 DNA: TGTGCCAGCAGTACGACAGGGAAGTCAGAGACCCAGTACTTC
CDR3 protein: CASSTTGKSETQYF

D gene: TRBD1
J gene: TRBJ2-1
V gene: TRBV7-3
clone size: .
CDR3 DNA: TGTGCCAGCAGCCCCGACAGGGGCTCCTACAATGAGCAGTTCTTC
CDR3 protein: CASSPDRGSYNEQFF